These T cell receptor beta chains were read from a single sample in a study of OX40 agonist ivuxolimab in advanced cancers. Assay: immunoSEQ multiplex PCR; the TCRdb copy retains only in-frame clones and omits some. The sample shows 75,000 to 95,000 clones, around 89% of them seen only once. The source material was CD4+ or CD8+ T cells sorted from blood, sampled in a trial of the OX40 agonist ivuxolimab. The receptors originated from an adult with an advanced solid tumor such as melanoma, head and neck, liver or kidney cancer. Both conserved end residues are part of each CDR3. A D gene is named only where the DNA matches it firmly. Where a row states a size, it is once, few, many or the class of an expanded clone; other rows omit it.

TRBJ2-3,TRBV6-1,-,-,TGTGCCAGCATGGGGGACACCAGCACAGATACGCAGTATTTT,CASMGDTSTDTQYF
TRBJ2-7,TRBV25-1,-,-,TGTGCCAGCAGTGCATGGGGGGCCTACGAGCAGTACTTC,CASSAWGAYEQYF
TRBJ1-1,TRBV27,-,-,TGTGCCAGCAAAAGTTTAGAGAGGGGGACTGAAGCTTTCTTT,CASKSLERGTEAFF
TRBJ2-3,TRBV19,-,-,TGTGCCAGTAGTATAGACTTTCGGGCGGCCCGTAGCACAGATACGCAGTATTTT,CASSIDFRAARSTDTQYF
TRBJ2-5,TRBV5-5,once,TRBD1,TGTGCCAGCAGCTCAATACCGGGACAGGGAGAGACCCAGTACTTC,CASSSIPGQGETQYF
TRBJ1-1,TRBV5-5,-,TRBD1,TGTGCCAGCAGCTTATGGGGACAGGTGAACACTGAAGCTTTCTTT,CASSLWGQVNTEAFF
TRBJ2-1,TRBV7-2,-,-,TGTGCCAGCAGCTTAGTCGACTTACCCGATGAGCAGTTCTTC,CASSLVDLPDEQFF
TRBJ2-1,TRBV28,-,TRBD1,TGTGCCAGCAGTTTCTACAGGGGTCGTGGAAATGAGCAGTTCTTC,CASSFYRGRGNEQFF
TRBJ1-5,TRBV14,-,-,TGTGCCAGCAGCCACCTCGGCGGCGGGCCGACGCATTTT,CASSHLGGGPTHF
TRBJ1-1,TRBV27,once,-,TGTGCCAGCATTCAAAGGAGGGGTCTACGTGACACTGAAGCTTTCTTT,CASIQRRGLRDTEAFF
TRBJ2-6,TRBV4-1,-,TRBD2,TGCGCCAGCAGCCCGGCGGGGGCGGGGGGTAGCTCTGGGGCCAACGTCCTGACTTTC,CASSPAGAGGSSGANVLTF
TRBJ1-2,TRBV6-5,-,TRBD1,TGTGCCAGCAGTTACTCGGACAGGGCGGATGGCTACACCTTC,CASSYSDRADGYTF
TRBJ1-1,TRBV2,few,-,TGTGCCAGCAGTGAAGACTTGGGGAACACTGAAGCTTTCTTT,CASSEDLGNTEAFF
TRBJ2-1,TRBV7-9,-,-,TGTGCCAGCAGCTCCCGAGTGGGATCCCCCATTGAGCAGTTCTTC,CASSSRVGSPIEQFF
TRBJ1-1,TRBV10-3,-,-,TGTGCCATCAGTGAGAGACCTGGGGGCACTGAAGCTTTCTTT,CAISERPGGTEAFF
TRBJ1-2,TRBV18,-,-,TGTGCCAGCTCACCAGAGGGACACGACTATGGCTACACCTTC,CASSPEGHDYGYTF
TRBJ2-7,TRBV28,-,-,TGTGCCAGCTTAAATATTCGGACGGCCAGCTCCTACGAGCAGTACTTC,CASLNIRTASSYEQYF
TRBJ1-4,TRBV5-1,-,-,TGCGCCAGCAGCTTGTCGTCAGGGGACGGTGAAAAACTGTTTTTT,CASSLSSGDGEKLFF
TRBJ2-7,TRBV5-4,-,-,TGTGCCAGCAGCTTGGCCGGACGTGAGCAGTACTTC,CASSLAGREQYF
TRBJ2-5,TRBV14,-,TRBD1,TGTGCCAGCAGCGTACAGGGGGCCGGGACCCAGTACTTC,CASSVQGAGTQYF
TRBJ1-6,TRBV18,-,TRBD1,TGTGCCAGCTCATCCGGGCCCCAGGGGGCTTATAATTCACCCCTCCACTTT,CASSSGPQGAYNSPLHF
TRBJ1-6,TRBV5-4,-,-,TGTGCCAGCAGCTTGGACAGTCAGCGGGTTAATTCACCCCTCCACTTT,CASSLDSQRVNSPLHF
TRBJ2-7,TRBV7-9,-,-,TGTGCCAGCAGCTCGCCGACAGAACTGTCCTACGAGCAGTACTTC,CASSSPTELSYEQYF
TRBJ1-3,TRBV28,-,-,TGTGCCAGCAGGGACTGGACTGGAAACACCATATATTTT,CASRDWTGNTIYF
TRBJ2-7,TRBV28,-,-,TGTGCCAGCGCCTCGGGGGGGACAGGGTCCTACGAGCAGTACTTC,CASASGGTGSYEQYF
TRBJ2-7,TRBV7-9,medium-sized,TRBD1,TGTGCCAGCAGCCCGCCGACAGGGAGCTACGAGCAGTACTTC,CASSPPTGSYEQYF
TRBJ2-5,TRBV14,-,-,TGTGCCAGCAGCCAAGGGCCCGGCGGAAACCAAGAGACCCAGTACTTC,CASSQGPGGNQETQYF
TRBJ2-7,TRBV4-2,-,TRBD1,TGTGCCAGCAGCCAAGAAGGGACAGGGAATTCCGAGCAGTACTTC,CASSQEGTGNSEQYF
TRBJ2-3,TRBV29-1,-,-,TGCAGCGTTCGGTGGGGGGGCGGGGGCACAGATACGCAGTATTTT,CSVRWGGGGTDTQYF
TRBJ2-3,TRBV5-4,-,-,TGTGCCAGCAGCGTGAAAATCGGGACCACAGATACGCAGTATTTT,CASSVKIGTTDTQYF
TRBJ1-4,TRBV6-6,-,-,TGTGCCAGCAGTTTCTTTGGACGTTCAACTAATGAAAAACTGTTTTTT,CASSFFGRSTNEKLFF
TRBJ2-1,TRBV7-9,-,-,TGTGCCAGCAGCGAACGGATCTACAATGAGCAGTTCTTC,CASSERIYNEQFF
TRBJ2-1,TRBV5-1,-,TRBD2,TGCGCCAGCAGCGGAACGGGACTAGCGACATACAATGAGCAGTTCTTC,CASSGTGLATYNEQFF
TRBJ2-7,TRBV28,-,TRBD2,TGCGCCAGCAGTTCAATCACTAGCGGGAGGGCTCACGAGCAGTACTTC,CASSSITSGRAHEQYF
TRBJ2-3,TRBV5-1,-,TRBD1,TGCGCCAGCAGCTTGGGTCGGACAGGCGTAACGGATACGCAGTATTTT,CASSLGRTGVTDTQYF
TRBJ2-7,TRBV5-1,-,-,TGCGCCAGCAGTTTTGGCCTCTCAAGGGACTTAACTTCCTACGAGCAGTACTTC,CASSFGLSRDLTSYEQYF
TRBJ1-2,TRBV5-1,-,-,TGCGCCAGCAGTGCCACAGTACCCCTCTATGGCTACACCTTC,CASSATVPLYGYTF
TRBJ2-2,TRBV18,-,-,TGTGCCAGCTCAACAACGGACAGAACGAACACCGGGGAGCTGTTTTTT,CASSTTDRTNTGELFF
TRBJ2-7,TRBV9,once,TRBD1,TGTGCCAGCAGCGTAGGACAGGGGCGTAGAGAGCAGTACTTC,CASSVGQGRREQYF
TRBJ2-5,TRBV4-1,-,-,TGCGCCAGCAGCCATGGGGAGGGGGCCCGTGGGACCCAGTACTTC,CASSHGEGARGTQYF
TRBJ1-1,TRBV6-5,-,-,TGTGCCAGCAGTTCCCTGGAAGCTTTCTTT,CASSSLEAFF
TRBJ2-7,TRBV11-2,-,TRBD2,TGTGCCAGCAGCTTGAGCGGGAGGATTGAGCAGTACTTC,CASSLSGRIEQYF